The 10 T cell receptor beta chains reported below all come from one sample, sequenced in a study of T cells after yellow fever vaccination. TCRdb ran MiXCR on the 5' RACE reads and lists one entry per CDR3 protein. Of some 600,000 distinct CDR3 sequences in the sample, roughly a sixth were seen once. The sample consisted of PBMCs, taken less than 6 days after the first yellow fever vaccination. These TCRs come from a man aged 18 to 30 who received the YFV17D yellow fever vaccine.

On this clonotype: A clone one base away is much larger, so this may be a read error. The chain has TRBV7-8 and TRBJ2-7; 8 bases map to TRBD2. CDR3 length equals 16 residues. Germline CDR1 reads SGHVS; CDR2 reads FQNEAQ. The CDR3 region is CANSLAPAGATYEQYV. DNA for the CDR3: TGTGCCAACAGCTTAGCGCCAGCGGGGGCAACCTACGAGCAGTACGTC.

This clonotype was found a few times. The gene calls are TRBV7-9 and TRBJ1-4; D uncertain. V dropped 3 bases and J dropped 6 bases, with 14 bases sitting between them. CDR3 length: 15 residues. Germline assignment: CDR1 SEHNR and CDR2 FQNEAQ (reference sequence). The chain's CDR3 is CASSFRYSRDEKLFF. CDR3 DNA: TGTGCCAGCAGCTTTAGATACAGTCGAGATGAAAAACTGTTTTTT.

This clonotype came up many times. The V call is TRBV20-1, the J call TRBJ2-3, with 11 bases fitting TRBD2. This CDR3 comprises 14 residues. V shed 6 bases and J 1 base; nucleotides not matched to a gene: 3. The germline V gene has CDR1 DFQATT and CDR2 SNEGSKA (reference sequence). This CDR3 is CSAPTSGGTDTQYF. CDR3 DNA sequence: TGCAGTGCCCCGACTAGCGGGGGCACAGATACGCAGTATTTT.

This clonotype was observed a few times. The chain links TRBV20-1 to TRBJ2-5, with D possibly TRBD2 on 6 matching bases. The CDR3 consists of 14 residues. V was trimmed by 6 bases and J by 1 base, leaving 15 bases between them. Germline CDR1 and CDR2: DFQATT and SNEGSKA (reference sequence). The CDR3 region is CSAPLAGPQETQYF. In nucleotides, the CDR3 is TGCAGTGCCCCGCTGGCGGGGCCCCAAGAGACCCAGTACTTC.

The chain joins TRBV6-2 or TRBV6-3 to TRBJ1-5, with TRBD1 matching 9 bases. The CDR3 sequence is 16 residues long. V trimming: 7 bases; J trimming: 6 bases; junction bases outside the gene matches: 13. CDR1 is MNHEY and CDR2 is SVGEGT in the germline V gene. The CDR3 here is CASNGQGNGFGQPQHF. Here the CDR3 DNA reads TGTGCCAGCAACGGACAGGGGAATGGATTTGGTCAGCCCCAGCATTTT.

In this sample, this clonotype turned up a few times. The rearrangement links TRBV5-1 to TRBJ1-4, with TRBD1 identical over 7 bases. Germline lookup yields CDR1 SGHRS and CDR2 YFSETQ. The V segment lost 6 bases and the J segment 8 bases; nucleotides outside the gene matches: 10. The CDR3 has 14 residues. The chain's CDR3 is CASKGGAGLEKLFF. The CDR3 bases are TGCGCCAGCAAAGGGGGCGCGGGACTCGAAAAACTGTTTTTT.

The V gene is TRBV7-2, the J gene TRBJ2-3, with a weak D call TRBD2 (5 bases). Between the trimmed V and J ends, which lost 5 bases and 0 bases, there was a span of 18 bases. Germline V lookup: CDR1 SGHTA, CDR2 FQGNSA. The CDR3 contains 17 residues. The CDR3 loop reads CASSLSSSGTSTDTQYF. CDR3 nucleotide sequence: TGTGCCAGCAGCCTATCAAGCAGCGGCACTAGCACAGATACGCAGTATTTT. Full variable domain (missing parts from reference TRBV7-2 and TRBJ2-3): GAGVSQSPSNKVTEKGKDVELRCDPISGHTALYWYRQSLGQGLEFLIYFQGNSAPDKSGLPSDRFSAERTGGSVSTLTIQRTQQEDSAVYLCASSLSSSGTSTDTQYFGPGTRLTVL.

This clonotype was detected only a few times. The CDR3 DNA sequence: TGTGCCAGCAGTTACCCCAACGCCAGGGAGCTGTTTTTT. Translation: CASSYPNARELFF. The chain links TRBV6-2 or TRBV6-3 to TRBJ2-2; no firm D call. This CDR3 has 13 amino acids. The V end was cut by 2 bases, the J end by 9 bases, with 10 bases between. Germline V gene lookup returns CDR1 MNHEY and CDR2 SVGEGT.

The chain recombines TRBV10-3 with TRBJ1-2; 11 bases map to TRBD1. The germline gives CDR1 ENHRY, CDR2 SYGVKD. Trimming removed 5 bases from V and 7 bases from J; junction bases left unmatched: 6. This CDR3 contains 14 residues. The CDR3 loop reads CAISPGQGVGGYTF. CDR3 bases: TGTGCCATCAGTCCGGGACAGGGGGTTGGTGGCTACACCTTC.

This clonotype has more than one count but fewer than ten. This rearrangement joins TRBV28 to TRBJ2-1; perhaps TRBD2 as D (5 bases). The CDR3 is 14 residues long. Germline assignment: CDR1 MDHEN and CDR2 SYDVKM. Trimming took 3 bases from V and 9 from J, leaving 15 bases between them. CDR3 protein: CASSFSEGFGEQFF. CDR3 coding DNA: TGTGCCAGCAGTTTTAGTGAGGGATTCGGTGAGCAGTTCTTC.